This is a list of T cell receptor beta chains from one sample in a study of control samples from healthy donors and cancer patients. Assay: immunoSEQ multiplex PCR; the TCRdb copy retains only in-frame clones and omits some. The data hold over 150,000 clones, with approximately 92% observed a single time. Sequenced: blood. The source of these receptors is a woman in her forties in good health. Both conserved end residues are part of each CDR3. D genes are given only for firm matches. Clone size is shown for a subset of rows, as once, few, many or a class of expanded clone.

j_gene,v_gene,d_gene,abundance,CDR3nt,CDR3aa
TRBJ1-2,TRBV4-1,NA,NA,TGCGCCAGCAGCCTAAAGACGGGTGCAGGTTCCTTAGGGGGCTACACCTTC,CASSLKTGAGSLGGYTF
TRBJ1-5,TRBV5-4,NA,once,TGTGCCAGCAGCGTAGACGGACCCTATAGCAATCAGCCCCAGCATTTT,CASSVDGPYSNQPQHF
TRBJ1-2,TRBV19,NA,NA,TGTGCCAGTAGTATCATGCAGGGCAGAAGCTATGGCTACACCTTC,CASSIMQGRSYGYTF
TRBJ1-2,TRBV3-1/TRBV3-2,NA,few,TGTGCCAGCAGCCAAGGAGTCAAATCCCCCTATGGCTACACCTTC,CASSQGVKSPYGYTF
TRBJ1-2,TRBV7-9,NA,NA,TGTGCCAGCAGCTTAGGTCAGTTCTATGGCTACACCTTC,CASSLGQFYGYTF
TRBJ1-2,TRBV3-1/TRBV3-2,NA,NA,TGTGCCAGCAGCCAAGATCCACAGATGACAGGCAACTATGGCTACACCTTC,CASSQDPQMTGNYGYTF
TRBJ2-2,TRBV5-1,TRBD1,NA,TGCGCCAGCAGCCAAACAGGGGTGGCCGGGGAGCTGTTTTTT,CASSQTGVAGELFF
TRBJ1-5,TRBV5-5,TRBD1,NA,TGTGCCAGCAGCAAATGGGACAGGGGAGATCAGCCCCAGCATTTT,CASSKWDRGDQPQHF
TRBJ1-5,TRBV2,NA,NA,TGTGCCAGCAGTGAACGACCACAGGGCAGCAATCAGCCCCAGCATTTT,CASSERPQGSNQPQHF
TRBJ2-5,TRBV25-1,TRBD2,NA,TGTGCCAGCAGTGGCGAGCGGGGGGGGGTCCAAGAGACCCAGTACTTC,CASSGERGGVQETQYF
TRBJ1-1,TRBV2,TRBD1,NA,TGTGCCAGCAGGGACAGGGGTGACACTGAAGCTTTCTTT,CASRDRGDTEAFF
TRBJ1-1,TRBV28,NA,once,TGTGCCAGCAGTCTACGCAGGGGACAGAACACTGAAGCTTTCTTT,CASSLRRGQNTEAFF
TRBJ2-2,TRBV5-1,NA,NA,TGCGCCAGCAGCTTCGGAATAGCGACCGGGGAGCTGTTTTTT,CASSFGIATGELFF
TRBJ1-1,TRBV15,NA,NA,TGTGCCACCAGCAGAGAGGGGGGGCTTATGAACACTGAAGCTTTCTTT,CATSREGGLMNTEAFF
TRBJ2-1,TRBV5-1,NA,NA,TGCGCCAGCAGCCCCACAGGGAACTCCTACAATGAGCAGTTCTTC,CASSPTGNSYNEQFF
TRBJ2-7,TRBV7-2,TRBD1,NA,TGTGCCAGCAGCTTAGTGGGACAGGGGTCCCACGAGCAGTACTTC,CASSLVGQGSHEQYF
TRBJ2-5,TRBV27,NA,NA,TGTGCCAGCAGTTTTGTGGGGGGGCCGGAAGAGACCCAGTACTTC,CASSFVGGPEETQYF
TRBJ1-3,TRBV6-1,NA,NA,TGTGCCAGCAGTGAAGAAGGGGTTCGCGCTGGAAACACCATATATTTT,CASSEEGVRAGNTIYF
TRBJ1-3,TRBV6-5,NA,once,TGTGCCAGCAAGGTCGCCGGTTCTGGAAACACCATATATTTT,CASKVAGSGNTIYF
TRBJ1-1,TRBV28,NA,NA,TGTGCCAGCAGTCCCACCCAATCTCACACTGAAGCTTTCTTT,CASSPTQSHTEAFF
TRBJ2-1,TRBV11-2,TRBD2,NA,TGTGCCAGCAGATCGGGACTAGCGGGGGGTAGCTCCTACAATGAGCAGTTCTTC,CASRSGLAGGSSYNEQFF
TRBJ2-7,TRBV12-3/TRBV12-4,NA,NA,TGTGCCAGCAGTTTTGAAGAGGGGGGCGAGCAGTACTTC,CASSFEEGGEQYF
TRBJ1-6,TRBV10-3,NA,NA,TGTGCCATCAGGGCAGGGGTTAATTCACCCCTCCACTTT,CAIRAGVNSPLHF
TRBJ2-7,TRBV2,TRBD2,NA,TGTGCCAGCTGGGGACTAGCGCAGGACGAGCAGTACTTC,CASWGLAQDEQYF
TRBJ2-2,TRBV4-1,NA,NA,TGCGCCAGCCGATGGAGGACAGAGAACACCGGGGAGCTGTTTTTT,CASRWRTENTGELFF
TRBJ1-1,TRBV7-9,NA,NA,TGTGCCAGCGGGCCCGACGGGAACACTGAAGCTTTCTTT,CASGPDGNTEAFF
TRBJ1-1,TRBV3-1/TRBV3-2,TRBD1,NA,TGTGCCAGCAGCCGCGGACAGGCGAACACTGAAGCTTTCTTT,CASSRGQANTEAFF
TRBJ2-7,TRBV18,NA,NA,TGTGCCAGCTCACTGAACCCGGGCGAGCAGTACTTC,CASSLNPGEQYF
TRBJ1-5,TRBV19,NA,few,TGTGCCATAGGGAGTGAGGGTACGAGCAATCAGCCCCAGCATTTT,CAIGSEGTSNQPQHF
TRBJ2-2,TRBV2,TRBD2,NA,TGTGCCAGCAGTTTCGGGACTAGCGGAAACACCGGGGAGCTGTTTTTT,CASSFGTSGNTGELFF
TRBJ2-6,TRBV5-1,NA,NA,TGCGCCAGCAGCTCCACCCCCTCTGGGGCCAACGTCCTGACTTTC,CASSSTPSGANVLTF
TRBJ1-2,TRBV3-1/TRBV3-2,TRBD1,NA,TGTGCCAGCAGCCATGACAGGGGGCATGGCTACACCTTC,CASSHDRGHGYTF
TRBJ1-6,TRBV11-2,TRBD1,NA,TGTGCCAGCAGCCCAAGACAGGGGGCCAATTCACCCCTCCACTTT,CASSPRQGANSPLHF
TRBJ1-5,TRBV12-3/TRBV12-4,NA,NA,TGTGCCAGCAAGTGGGGCAATCAGCCCCAGCATTTT,CASKWGNQPQHF
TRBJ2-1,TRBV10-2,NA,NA,TGCGCCAGCACCCCCGCCACGAGCTCCTACAATGAGCAGTTCTTC,CASTPATSSYNEQFF
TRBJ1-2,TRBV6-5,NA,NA,TGTGCCAGCAGAGGGGAGGGACTAGGCTATGGCTACACCTTC,CASRGEGLGYGYTF
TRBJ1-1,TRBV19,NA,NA,TGTGCCAGTAGTATAGGGCGGGGCACTGAAGCTTTCTTT,CASSIGRGTEAFF
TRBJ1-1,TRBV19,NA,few,TGTGCCAGCAGCCACGCCCACACTGAAGCTTTCTTT,CASSHAHTEAFF
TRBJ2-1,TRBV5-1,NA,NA,TGCGCCAGCAGCTTGAGGTCGGGGGACAATGAGCAGTTCTTC,CASSLRSGDNEQFF
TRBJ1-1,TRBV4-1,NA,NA,TGCGCCAGCAGCCCCGACCCGGCGAACACTGAAGCTTTCTTT,CASSPDPANTEAFF
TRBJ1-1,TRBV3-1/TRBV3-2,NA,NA,TGTGCCAGCAGCCAAGATGCGATCAGGCCTGAAGCTTTCTTT,CASSQDAIRPEAFF
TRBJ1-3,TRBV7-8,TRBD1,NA,TGTGCCAGCAGCTCGAACACAGGGGCTATCTCTGGAAACACCATATATTTT,CASSSNTGAISGNTIYF
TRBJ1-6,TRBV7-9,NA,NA,TGTGCCAGCAGCCAAGAGCAGTATAATTCACCCCTCCACTTT,CASSQEQYNSPLHF
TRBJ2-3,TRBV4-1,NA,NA,TGCGCCAGCAGCCAAGGGACGGGGGGCGCAGATACGCAGTATTTT,CASSQGTGGADTQYF
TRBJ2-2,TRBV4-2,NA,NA,TGTGCCAGCAGCCCCCGGTCGGGCAGGGTAAACGGGGAGCTGTTTTTT,CASSPRSGRVNGELFF
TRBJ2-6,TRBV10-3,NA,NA,TGTGCCATCAGTGACGGCTCTGGGGCCAACGTCCTGACTTTC,CAISDGSGANVLTF
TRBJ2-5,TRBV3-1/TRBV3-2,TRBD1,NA,TGTGCCAGCAGCCAGGCACAGGGGCCCCAGTACTTC,CASSQAQGPQYF
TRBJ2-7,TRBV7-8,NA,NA,TGTGCCAGCAGCTTAGACAGGGTCTACGAGCAGTACTTC,CASSLDRVYEQYF
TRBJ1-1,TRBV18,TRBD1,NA,TGTGCCAGCTCACCACCAGGGGGCGCGTCCACTGAAGCTTTCTTT,CASSPPGGASTEAFF
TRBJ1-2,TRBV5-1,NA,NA,TGCGCCAGCAGCTCCTCGTTTGGCTACACCTTC,CASSSSFGYTF
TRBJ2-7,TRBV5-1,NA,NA,TGCGCCAGCAGCGTAGGGACCAGGACCTACGAGCAGTACTTC,CASSVGTRTYEQYF
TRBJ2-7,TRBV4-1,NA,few,TGCGCCAGCAGCCAAAGTGAGTCTGGGTACGAGCAGTACTTC,CASSQSESGYEQYF
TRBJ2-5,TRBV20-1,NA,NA,TGCAGTGCCGTAAAGGTGGAGACCCAGTACTTC,CSAVKVETQYF
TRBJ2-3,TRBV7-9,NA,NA,TGTGCCAGCAGCTTAACTCAAGATACGCAGTATTTT,CASSLTQDTQYF